The 15 T cell receptor beta chains presented below share a single source sample, sequenced in a study of early T cells in non-severe SARS-CoV-2 infection. TCRdb used MiXCR to reprocess the 5' RACE reads, holding one entry per CDR3 protein. In the table there are around 23,000 distinct CDR3 sequences, 4.5% to 5.5% of which are singletons. Sequencing was performed on whole blood. These receptors all stem from an adult who was a healthcare worker with PCR-confirmed SARS-CoV-2 infection or an uninfected control (not recorded which).

This clonotype was seen ten or more times. The chain is built from TRBV28 and TRBJ2-1; 11 nucleotides align to TRBD2. Germline lookup yields CDR1 MDHEN and CDR2 SYDVKM. The J segment lost 6 bases and the V segment lost 10 bases, leaving 11 bases of the junction unmatched. The CDR3 is 15 amino acids. The CDR3 nucleotides are TGTGCCACGTCAGGCCCGGGACTAGCGGTCAATGAGCAGTTCTTC. Translated: CATSGPGLAVNEQFF.

This clonotype has a count of ten or more. The chain employs TRBV27 and TRBJ1-5, with 8 bases identical to TRBD1. This CDR3 has 14 amino acids. CDR1 MNHEY and CDR2 SMNVEV come from the germline V gene (reference sequence). Trimming removed 4 bases from V and 6 bases from J; junction bases left unmatched: 5. The CDR3 loop reads CASSSGQAVQPQHF. For the CDR3, the DNA is TGTGCCAGCAGTTCGGGACAGGCCGTTCAGCCCCAGCATTTT.

There are many counts of this clonotype. The chain joins TRBV29-1 to TRBJ2-5; D is perhaps TRBD1 (6 bases). Germline CDR1 and CDR2: SQVTM and ANQGSEA. V was cut by 7 bases and J by 5 bases, with 20 bases left in between. The length of the CDR3 is 14 residues. In nucleotides, the CDR3 is TGCAGCGCTGTCCGGGACAACCTCGTCGAGACCCAGTACTTC. The encoded protein is CSAVRDNLVETQYF.

In this sample, this clonotype turned up many times. The genes are TRBV4-1 and TRBJ2-5, with 9 bases identical to TRBD1. V lost 0 bases and J lost 4; bases outside the gene matches: 6. This CDR3 contains 16 residues. Per germline, CDR1 MGHRA and CDR2 YSYEKL. The CDR3 nucleotides read TGCGCCAGCAGCCAAGACACGACAGGGGGTGGAGAGACCCAGTACTTC. Translating it yields CASSQDTTGGGETQYF.

This clonotype was recorded at least ten times. The chain joins TRBV18 to TRBJ1-2; 9 bases align to TRBD1. CDR3 length equals 15 residues. Germline V gives CDR1 KGHSH, CDR2 LQKENI. Germline trimming cut 3 bases from V and 4 bases from J; bases unmatched to any gene: 6. The CDR3 nucleotides are TGTGCCAGCTCACCCCGGACAGGGGATTCCTATGGCTACACCTTC. Amino acid sequence: CASSPRTGDSYGYTF.

The V call is TRBV29-1, the J call TRBJ2-7; 7 bases line up with TRBD2. The V and J ends lost 5 bases and 7 bases, in that order; junction bases with no gene match: 5. The germline gives CDR1 SQVTM, CDR2 ANQGSEA. The CDR3 consists of 11 residues. CDR3 loop: CSVPLGLEQYF. As DNA, the CDR3 is TGCAGCGTTCCCCTGGGACTAGAGCAGTACTTC.

Relative to its sample, this clonotype is medium-sized. The V gene is TRBV9, the J gene TRBJ2-1; 8 nucleotides match TRBD2. From germline, CDR1 is SGDLS and CDR2 YYNGEE. The CDR3 has 18 residues. The ends lost 3 bases at V and 6 bases at J; junction bases unmatched: 17. The CDR3 protein is CASSAPGGGTPDLNEQFF. CDR3 nucleotide sequence: TGTGCCAGCAGCGCCCCGGGAGGGGGGACCCCTGACCTCAATGAGCAGTTCTTC.

This clonotype was seen more than once but under ten times. The chain has TRBV5-6 and TRBJ2-5; a possible D gene is TRBD1 (6 bases). Germline CDR1 SGHDT, CDR2 YYEEEE. V lost 2 bases, J lost 3 bases, and 11 bases lay in between. The length of the CDR3 is 14 residues. As DNA, the CDR3 is TGTGCCAGCAGCTTTACAGGGTCCAAAGAGACCCAGTACTTC. This gives the protein CASSFTGSKETQYF.

V gene TRBV20-1 combines with J gene TRBJ2-2, with a tentative D call TRBD1 (6 bases). The germline gives CDR1 DFQATT, CDR2 SNEGSKA (reference sequence). The CDR3 has 12 amino acids. The ends were cut back, 3 bases at V and 6 bases at J, with 8 bases in the middle. The CDR3, as DNA: TGCAGTGCTAGTCCAGGGGCCGGGGAGCTGTTTTTT. Translated: CSASPGAGELFF.

This clonotype counts as medium-sized. The genes are TRBV29-1 and TRBJ2-1, with 10 bases matching TRBD1. Germline trimming cut 7 bases from V and 15 bases from J; bases unmatched to any gene: 6. CDR1 SQVTM and CDR2 ANQGSEA come from the germline V gene. CDR3 length equals 10 residues. In DNA, the CDR3 is TGCAGCGCCGGGACAGGGGTATTGTTCTTC. It yields the protein CSAGTGVLFF.

This clonotype was seen at least ten times. This sequence joins TRBV28 and TRBJ1-1; TRBD1 agrees at 7 bases. This CDR3 region has 15 residues. The trim removed 4 bases at V and 0 bases at J, leaving 5 bases unmatched. Germline CDR1 MDHEN, CDR2 SYDVKM. CDR3 in DNA: TGTGCCAGCAGTTCTTCCGGGACAGTGAACACTGAAGCTTTCTTT. It translates to CASSSSGTVNTEAFF.

This clonotype was recorded a few times. V usage is TRBV12-3 or TRBV12-4 and J usage is TRBJ2-1; a weak D match, TRBD2 (8 bases). The CDR3 is made up of 13 amino acids. V lost 8 bases and J 7 bases, leaving 15 bases between the germline ends. CDR3 sequence: CASVRGTSNEQFF. In DNA, the CDR3 is TGTGCCAGCGTCAGGGGGACTAGTAATGAGCAGTTCTTC.

The rearrangement uses TRBV3-1 and TRBJ2-1; D ambiguous. CDR1 and CDR2 from the germline V gene are LGHDT and YNNKEL (reference sequence). Trimming left V 3 bases short and J 4 bases short, with 19 bases between. The CDR3 runs to 17 residues. In DNA, the CDR3 is TGTGCCAGCAGCCACCTATCACTGGGATTCAGGTACAATGAGCAGTTCTTC. Protein product: CASSHLSLGFRYNEQFF.

There are many counts of this clonotype. The chain employs TRBV3-1 and TRBJ2-7, with 7 positions matching TRBD2. The CDR3 spans 16 residues. Looked up from germline, CDR1 is LGHDT and CDR2 is YNNKEL (reference sequence). V was clipped by 3 bases and J by 0 bases; unmatched bases: 8. The DNA of the CDR3 is TGTGCCAGCAGCCACCGACAGCGGGAAGCCTCCTACGAGCAGTACTTC. Translation: CASSHRQREASYEQYF.

This clonotype was counted many times. The CDR3 protein is CSARDQEGSYNEQFF. The CDR3 region has the DNA TGCAGTGCTAGAGATCAAGAAGGGAGCTACAATGAGCAGTTCTTC. The chain carries TRBV20-1 and TRBJ2-1; D may be TRBD2 (5 bases). The germline gives CDR1 DFQATT, CDR2 SNEGSKA (reference sequence). There are 15 residues in the CDR3. The V end was cut by 0 bases, the J end by 3 bases, with 12 bases between.